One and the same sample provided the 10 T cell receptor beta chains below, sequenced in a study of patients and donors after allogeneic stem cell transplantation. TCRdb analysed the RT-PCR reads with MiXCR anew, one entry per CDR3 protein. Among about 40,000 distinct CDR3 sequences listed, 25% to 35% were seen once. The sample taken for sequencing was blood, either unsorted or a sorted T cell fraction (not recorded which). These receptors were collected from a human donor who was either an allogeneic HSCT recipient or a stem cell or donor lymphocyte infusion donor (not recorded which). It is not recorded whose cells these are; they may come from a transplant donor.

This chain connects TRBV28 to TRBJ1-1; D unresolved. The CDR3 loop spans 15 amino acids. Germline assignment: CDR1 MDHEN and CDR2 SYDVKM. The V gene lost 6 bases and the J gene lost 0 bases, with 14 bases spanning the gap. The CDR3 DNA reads TGTGCCAGCAGAAGATGGTGGGCCATGAACACTGAAGCTTTCTTT. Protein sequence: CASRRWWAMNTEAFF.

This chain's CDR3 is CASSFMGGSGYNEQFF. In DNA, the CDR3 is TGTGCCAGCAGCTTTATGGGCGGGAGTGGGTACAATGAGCAGTTCTTC. The chain joins TRBV7-6 to TRBJ2-1; 7 nucleotides match TRBD2. This CDR3 is 16 amino acids long. CDR1 SGHVS and CDR2 FNYEAQ come from the germline V gene. V lost 3 bases, J lost 4 bases, and 9 bases stayed unmatched.

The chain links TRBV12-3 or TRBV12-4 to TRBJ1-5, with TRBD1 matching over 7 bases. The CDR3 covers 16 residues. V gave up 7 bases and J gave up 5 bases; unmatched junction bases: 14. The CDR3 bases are TGTGCCAGCACCGACCGGCTGCAGGGGGGAGATCAGCCCCAGCATTTT. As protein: CASTDRLQGGDQPQHF.

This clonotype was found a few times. In nucleotides, the CDR3 is TGCAGCCACGGGAGGTTCAATCAGCCCCAGCATTTT. Translated: CSHGRFNQPQHF. The chain couples TRBV20-1 to TRBJ1-5; D is ambiguous. This CDR3 has 12 residues. The V gene's germline CDR1 is DFQATT and CDR2 SNEGSKA (reference sequence).

CDR3 sequence: CASSEGQLISGNTIYF. CDR3 DNA: TGTGCCAGCAGCGAGGGACAGCTAATATCTGGAAACACCATATATTTT. The V gene is TRBV7-6, the J gene TRBJ1-3; 7 positions match TRBD1. This CDR3 contains 16 residues. Trimming at V came to 5 bases and at J to 1 base, leaving 8 bases not matched to a gene. Germline V gene data show CDR1 as SGHVS and CDR2 as FNYEAQ. The full variable domain, with the rest looked up from reference TRBV7-6 and TRBJ1-3, is GAGVSQSPRYKVTKRGQDVALRCDPISGHVSLYWYRQALGQGPEFLTYFNYEAQQDKSGLPNDRFSAERPEGSISTLTIQRTEQRDSAMYRCASSEGQLISGNTIYFGEGSWLTVV.

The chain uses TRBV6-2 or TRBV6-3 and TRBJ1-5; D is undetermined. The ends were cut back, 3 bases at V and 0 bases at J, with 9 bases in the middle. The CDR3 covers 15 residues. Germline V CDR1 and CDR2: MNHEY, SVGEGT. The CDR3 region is CASSYYSYSNQPQHF. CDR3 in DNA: TGTGCCAGCAGTTATTACAGTTATAGCAATCAGCCCCAGCATTTT.

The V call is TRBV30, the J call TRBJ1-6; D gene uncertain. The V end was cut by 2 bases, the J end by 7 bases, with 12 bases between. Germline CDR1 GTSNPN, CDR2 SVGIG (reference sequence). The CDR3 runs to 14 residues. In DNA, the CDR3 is TGTGCCTGGAGTTACCCGATCCGAAATTCACCCCTCCACTTT. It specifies CAWSYPIRNSPLHF. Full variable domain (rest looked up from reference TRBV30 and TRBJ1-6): SQTIHQWPATLVQPVGSPLSLECTVEGTSNPNLYWYRQAAGRGLQLLFYSVGIGQISSEVPQNLSASRPQDRQFILSSKKLLLSDSGFYLCAWSYPIRNSPLHFGNGTRLTVT.

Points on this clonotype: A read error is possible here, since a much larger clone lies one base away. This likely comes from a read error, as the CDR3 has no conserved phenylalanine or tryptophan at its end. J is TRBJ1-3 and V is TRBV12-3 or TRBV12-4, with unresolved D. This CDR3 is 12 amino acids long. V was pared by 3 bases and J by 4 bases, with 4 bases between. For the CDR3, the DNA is TGTGCCAGCAGTTTTACGGGAAACACCATATATTAT. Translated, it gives CASSFTGNTIYY.

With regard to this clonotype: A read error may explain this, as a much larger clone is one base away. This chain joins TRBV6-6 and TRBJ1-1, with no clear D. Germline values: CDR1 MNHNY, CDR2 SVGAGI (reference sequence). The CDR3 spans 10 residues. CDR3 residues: CASSSREASF. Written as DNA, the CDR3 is TGTGCCAGCAGTTCCCGAGAAGCTTCCTTT.

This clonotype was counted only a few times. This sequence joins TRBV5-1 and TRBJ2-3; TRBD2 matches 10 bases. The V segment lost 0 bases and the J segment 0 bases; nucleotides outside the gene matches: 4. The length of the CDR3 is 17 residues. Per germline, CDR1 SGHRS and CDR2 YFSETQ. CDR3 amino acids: CASSLGATSGSTDTQYF. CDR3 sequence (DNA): TGCGCCAGCAGCTTGGGAGCGACTAGCGGGAGCACAGATACGCAGTATTTT.